Detailed here is one TCR beta chain. Its specificity is unknown. The data were obtained in a study of beta chain features in type 1 diabetes. Findings and limits, study-wide: A moderate, significant TCRB CDR3 shortening appeared in type 1 diabetes across four CD4+ subsets.

Since all of the isolated RNA was reverse transcribed, expressed TCRB transcripts were what got sequenced. Sequencing used immunoSEQ multiplex PCR; TCRdb keeps in-frame clones, though not all of them. The table has 250,000 to 350,000 clones, roughly 13% seen once; the top ten hold less than 0.02%. Germline values: CDR1 LNHDA, CDR2 SQIVND (reference sequence). The CDR3 loop spans 14 amino acids. The V gene lost 7 bases and the J gene lost 1 base, with 10 bases spanning the gap. The sequenced sample was naive CD4+ T cells from blood. The rearrangement joins TRBV19 to TRBJ2-2; possibly TRBD2 for D (6 bases). This TCR derives from a man under 40 with type 1 diabetes. The CDR3 DNA follows: TGTGCCAGTAAAGTAGCGGTGAACACCGGGGAGCTGTTTTTT. Amino acid sequence: CASKVAVNTGELFF.